This TCR beta chain comes out of a study of blood T cell repertoires in COVID-19. Study details: COVID-19 samples collected from the United States, Italy and Spain covered acute and convalescent phases.

This clone was observed once. Sequencing was performed with immunoSEQ multiplex PCR; in TCRdb, only in-frame clones are kept and a portion is missing. The sample shows fewer than 350,000 clones, over 75% of them seen only once. V was cut by 5 bases and J by 1 base, with 10 bases left in between. CDR1 and CDR2 from the germline V gene are MNHEY and SMNVEV (reference sequence). CDR3 size: 14 residues. The receptor was isolated from a man aged 18 to 30 with active or convalescent COVID-19. The sequencing sample was made of peripheral blood. The V gene is TRBV27, the J gene TRBJ2-3, with no clear D. Here the CDR3 reads CASSPISGTDTQYF. CDR3 nucleotide sequence: TGTGCCAGCAGTCCTATCTCCGGCACAGATACGCAGTATTTT.